Following are 20 T cell receptor beta chains from one sample sequenced in a study of memory CD4+ T cells and cytomegalovirus serostatus. The sort gate was single viable CD3+CD4+CD8-CD45RO+ cells for memory CD4+ T cells. TCRdb's table, derived via immunoSEQ multiplex PCR, lists solely in-frame clones and lacks some. The sample yields some 40,000 clones, roughly 85% seen once. Sequencing was carried out using memory CD4+ T cells from blood. These receptors came from an adult in good health and CMV-seropositive.

J is TRBJ1-3 and V is TRBV4-2; no definite D call. The CDR3 has 15 amino acids. Trimming shortened V by 3 bases and J by 0 bases, and 9 bases separated the two germline ends. Germline V lookup: CDR1 LGHNA, CDR2 YNFKEQ. In DNA form, the CDR3 reads TGTGCCAGCAGCCAGGTACAAAGCTCTGGAAACACCATATATTTT. Translating gives CASSQVQSSGNTIYF.

The chain uses TRBV6-6 and TRBJ1-2, with a possible D match to TRBD1 (6 bases). The CDR3 contains 14 residues. Germline V gives CDR1 MNHNY, CDR2 SVGAGI (reference sequence). The V and J ends lost 1 base and 2 bases respectively, with 8 bases between them. CDR3 protein: CASSYYQGNYGYTF. The CDR3 bases are TGTGCCAGCAGTTACTATCAGGGGAACTATGGCTACACCTTC.

The rearrangement joins TRBV9 to TRBJ2-2, with 7 bases matching TRBD1. Losses at the gene ends were 7 bases for V and 4 bases for J; bases not matched to a gene: 7. The CDR3 spans 14 residues. CDR1 and CDR2 (germline): SGDLS, YYNGEE. CDR3 sequence reads: CASGDRESTGELFF. CDR3 nucleotide sequence: TGTGCCAGCGGCGACAGGGAATCCACCGGGGAGCTGTTTTTT. The variable domain in full, with the rest retrieved from reference TRBV9 and TRBJ2-2, is DSGVTQTPKHLITATGQRVTLRCSPRSGDLSVYWYQQSLDQGLQFLIQYYNGEERAKGNILERFSAQQFPDLHSELNLSSLELGDSALYFCASGDRESTGELFFGEGSRLTVL.

The gene calls are TRBV7-2 and TRBJ1-2; 10 nucleotides agree with TRBD1. The CDR3 totals 16 residues. Trimming took 1 base from V and 3 from J; bases not matched to a gene: 5. CDR1 is SGHTA and CDR2 is FQGNSA in the germline V gene. As DNA, the CDR3 is TGTGCCAGCAGCTTAGGACCCGGGACAGGGGACTATGGCTACACCTTC. This translates into CASSLGPGTGDYGYTF.

This chain connects TRBV6-1 to TRBJ1-5; D gene uncertain. The ends were cut back, 2 bases at V and 5 bases at J, with 10 bases in the middle. The CDR3 is made up of 14 amino acids. CDR1 MNHNS and CDR2 SASEGT come from the germline V gene. CDR3 in amino acids: CASSEHGRDQPQHF. The CDR3 DNA follows: TGTGCCAGCAGTGAACATGGCCGGGATCAGCCCCAGCATTTT.

Written as DNA, the CDR3 is TGTGCCAGCAGTTATACAGGGGGCATCATCAATGAGCAGTTCTTC. Protein product: CASSYTGGIINEQFF. The genes are TRBV6-6 and TRBJ2-1; 9 bases are shared with TRBD1. From germline, CDR1 is MNHNY and CDR2 SVGAGI (reference sequence). Trimming at V came to 3 bases and at J to 6 bases, leaving 6 bases not matched to a gene. This CDR3 has 15 residues.

The chain carries TRBV7-2 and TRBJ2-7; D possibly corresponds to TRBD1 (6 bases). Trimming removed 5 bases at V and 3 bases at J, with 8 bases between. This CDR3 has 12 residues. Germline CDR1 reads SGHTA; CDR2 reads FQGNSA. As DNA, the CDR3 is TGTGCCAGCAGCAGGACAGTCTACGAGCAGTACTTC. This sequence encodes CASSRTVYEQYF.

The chain has TRBV5-1 and TRBJ2-1; a weak D match, TRBD2 (6 bases). With 0 bases removed from V and 4 bases from J, the gap between germline ends came to 11 bases. The CDR3 is 15 residues long. Per the germline V gene, CDR1 is SGHRS and CDR2 is YFSETQ. CDR3 amino acids: CASSLGGDQYNEQFF. The CDR3, as DNA: TGCGCCAGCAGCTTGGGGGGGGACCAATACAATGAGCAGTTCTTC.

The genes are TRBV4-3 and TRBJ2-5; 15 bases line up with TRBD2. Looked up from germline, CDR1 is LGHNA and CDR2 is YSLEER. The CDR3 totals 16 residues. The V segment lost 3 bases and the J segment 5 bases; nucleotides outside the gene matches: 4. The DNA of the CDR3 is TGCGCCAGCAGCCAGACTGGACTAGCGGGAGGGGAGACCCAGTACTTC. This gives the protein CASSQTGLAGGETQYF.

The V call is TRBV5-4, the J call TRBJ2-5; 15 nucleotides line up with TRBD2. CDR1 SGHNT and CDR2 YYREEE come from the germline V gene (reference sequence). CDR3 size: 17 residues. V lost 4 bases and J lost 3; bases outside the gene matches: 7. CDR3 nucleotides: TGTGCCAGCAGCCCTGGACTAGCGGGGGGGCCCGAAGAGACCCAGTACTTC. Its protein is CASSPGLAGGPEETQYF.

The chain links TRBV5-1 to TRBJ2-3; D ambiguous. Germline V gene data show CDR1 as SGHRS and CDR2 as YFSETQ. The ends were cut back, 3 bases at V and 6 bases at J, with 5 bases in the middle. This CDR3 region has 11 residues. CDR3 nucleotides: TGCGCCAGCAGCTCCTCCGATACGCAGTATTTT. It is translated as CASSSSDTQYF.

The chain combines TRBV6-5 with TRBJ1-1; the D gene is possibly TRBD1 (5 bases). The CDR3 runs 14 residues. Trimming removed 6 bases from V and 7 bases from J, with 18 bases in between. Germline values: CDR1 MNHEY, CDR2 SVGAGI. CDR3 residues: CASSQEGRRSEAFF. Here the CDR3 DNA reads TGTGCCAGCAGCCAGGAGGGACGGCGTAGTGAAGCTTTCTTT.

The chain joins TRBV2 to TRBJ2-2; TRBD2 matches 10 bases. The CDR3 has 17 amino acids. Germline V lookup: CDR1 SNHLY, CDR2 FYNNEI. Germline trimming cut 4 bases from V and 0 bases from J; bases unmatched to any gene: 5. In nucleotides, the CDR3 is TGTGCCAGCAGTGTTGAGCTAGCGGGGGCGAACACCGGGGAGCTGTTTTTT. Amino acid sequence: CASSVELAGANTGELFF.

The chain carries TRBV6-5 and TRBJ2-7; maybe TRBD1 (5 bases). The CDR3 sequence is 13 residues long. V shed 6 bases and J shed 6 bases, with 15 bases lying between them. CDR1 and CDR2 from the germline V gene are MNHEY and SVGAGI. The CDR3: CASRVSLQGEQYF. CDR3 sequence (DNA): TGTGCCAGCAGAGTTAGCTTGCAGGGCGAGCAGTACTTC.

This rearrangement joins TRBV18 to TRBJ1-6; D unclear. The germline V and J ends were trimmed by 3 bases and 5 bases, with 8 bases remaining between them. Germline CDR1 KGHSH, CDR2 LQKENI. This CDR3 has 14 residues. CDR3 in amino acids: CASSPPFNNSPLHF. CDR3 DNA sequence: TGTGCCAGCTCACCTCCCTTCAATAATTCACCCCTCCACTTT.

In its sample, this clone was seen once. This chain links TRBV10-3 with TRBJ2-1, with D perhaps matching TRBD1 or TRBD2 (5 bases each). The CDR3 totals 15 residues. The germline gives CDR1 ENHRY, CDR2 SYGVKD. The V end was cut by 6 bases, the J end by 0 bases, with 12 bases between. CDR3 sequence reads: CAISASGGSYNEQFF. The CDR3 DNA follows: TGTGCCATCAGCGCCTCTGGGGGCTCCTACAATGAGCAGTTCTTC.

The gene calls are TRBV27 and TRBJ2-3, with D possibly TRBD2 on 6 matching bases. The CDR3 is 14 amino acids. Trimming took off 8 bases at V and 2 bases at J, with 14 bases between the two ends. Germline V gene data show CDR1 as MNHEY and CDR2 as SMNVEV (reference sequence). CDR3 nucleotide sequence: TGTGCCAGCTCCCGGGGGAGACACACAGATACGCAGTATTTT. The encoded protein is CASSRGRHTDTQYF.

The chain links TRBV5-1 to TRBJ2-5; tentative D call: TRBD2 (5 bases). CDR1 is SGHRS, CDR2 YFSETQ, per germline. The CDR3 has 13 residues. Trimming took off 0 bases at V and 5 bases at J, with 8 bases between the two ends. The CDR3 loop reads CASSLAGGETQYF. The CDR3 DNA sequence: TGCGCCAGCAGCTTGGCTGGCGGGGAGACCCAGTACTTC. Full variable domain (missing parts from reference TRBV5-1 and TRBJ2-5): KAGVTQTPRYLIKTRGQQVTLSCSPISGHRSVSWYQQTPGQGLQFLFEYFSETQRNKGNFPGRFSGRQFSNSRSEMNVSTLELGDSALYLCASSLAGGETQYFGPGTRLLVL.

The genes are TRBV19 and TRBJ1-5; D unresolved. Per germline, CDR1 LNHDA and CDR2 SQIVND (reference sequence). The CDR3 has 15 residues. The V end was cut by 4 bases, the J end by 0 bases, with 10 bases between. The DNA of the CDR3 is TGTGCCAGTAGTACCTTTGAAGGTAGCAATCAGCCCCAGCATTTT. It is translated as CASSTFEGSNQPQHF.

The J gene is TRBJ1-2, the V gene TRBV5-1, with D unclear. This CDR3 has 15 residues. Germline CDR1 is SGHRS and CDR2 is YFSETQ. Trimming left V 3 bases short and J 8 bases short, with 20 bases between. In DNA form, the CDR3 reads TGCGCCAGCAGCTCACGGACGGATGCCGTGGGGGGCTACACCTTC. This sequence encodes CASSSRTDAVGGYTF.